This T cell receptor beta chain stems from a study of blood T cell repertoires in COVID-19. About the study: The origin of the acute and convalescent COVID-19 samples was the United States, Italy and Spain. From T cells, B-cell-depleted T cells, or PBMCs came the material, which was cDNA or gDNA.

Authors' analysis steps: Counts of nucleated cells, estimated from reference gene primer amplification, were obtained. Sequenced by immunoSEQ multiplex PCR; TCRdb stores in-frame clones only, minus some. V and J calls and clone size are those listed in that table; D and trimming were worked out from the DNA. This table holds about 50,000 clones, 86% found once. Sequenced material: peripheral blood. This clonotype was obtained from an older man with active COVID-19.

CDR3 DNA sequence: TGTGCCAGCAGTTACGATTCTAGCGGGAGGTCATTCGAGCAGTACTTC. It specifies CASSYDSSGRSFEQYF. This rearrangement joins TRBV6-5 to TRBJ2-7, with 11 nucleotides matching TRBD2. Germline values: CDR1 MNHEY, CDR2 SVGAGI. Losses at the gene ends were 2 bases for V and 6 bases for J; bases not matched to a gene: 9. The CDR3 has 16 amino acids.